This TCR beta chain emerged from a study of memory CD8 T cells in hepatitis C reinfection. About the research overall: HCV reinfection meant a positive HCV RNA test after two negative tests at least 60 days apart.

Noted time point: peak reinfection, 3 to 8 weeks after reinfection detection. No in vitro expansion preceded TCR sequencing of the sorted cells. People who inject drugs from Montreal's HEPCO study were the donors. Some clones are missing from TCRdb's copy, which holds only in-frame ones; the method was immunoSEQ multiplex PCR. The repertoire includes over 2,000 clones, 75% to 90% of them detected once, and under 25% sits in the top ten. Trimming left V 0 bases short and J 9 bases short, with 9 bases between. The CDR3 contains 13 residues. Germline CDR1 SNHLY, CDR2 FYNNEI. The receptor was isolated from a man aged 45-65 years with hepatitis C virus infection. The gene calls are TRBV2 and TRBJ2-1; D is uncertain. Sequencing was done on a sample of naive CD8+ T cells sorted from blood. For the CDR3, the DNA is TGTGCCAGCAGTGAAGCGCTTTTGGCTGAGCAGTTCTTC. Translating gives CASSEALLAEQFF.